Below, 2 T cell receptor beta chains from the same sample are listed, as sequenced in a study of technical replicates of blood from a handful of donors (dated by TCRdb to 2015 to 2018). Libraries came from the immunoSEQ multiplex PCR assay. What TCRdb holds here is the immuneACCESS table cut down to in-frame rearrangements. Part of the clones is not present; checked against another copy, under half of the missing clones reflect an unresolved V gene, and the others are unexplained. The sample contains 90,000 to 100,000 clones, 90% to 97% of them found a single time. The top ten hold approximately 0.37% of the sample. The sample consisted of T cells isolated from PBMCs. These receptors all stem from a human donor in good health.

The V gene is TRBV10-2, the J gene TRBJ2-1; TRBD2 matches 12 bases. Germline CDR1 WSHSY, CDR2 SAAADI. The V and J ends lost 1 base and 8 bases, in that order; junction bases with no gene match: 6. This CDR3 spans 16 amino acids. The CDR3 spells CASSEYTSGRSYEQFF. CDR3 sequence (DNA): TGCGCCAGCAGTGAGTATACTAGCGGGAGGTCCTATGAGCAGTTCTTC.

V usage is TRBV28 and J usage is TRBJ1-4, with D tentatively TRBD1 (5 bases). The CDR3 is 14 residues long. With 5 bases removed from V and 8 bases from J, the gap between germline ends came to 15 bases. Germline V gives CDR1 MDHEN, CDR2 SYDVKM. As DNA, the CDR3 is TGTGCCAGCAGTGATACAGGACTACGAGAAAAACTGTTTTTT. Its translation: CASSDTGLREKLFF.